The 5 T cell receptor beta chains below all came from one sample that was sequenced in a study of Graves' ophthalmopathy and Graves' hyperthyroidism. RNA transcripts were the source from which TCR beta CDR3 regions were amplified. The first round was an RT-PCR with HTBI primers, and the second round was a multiplex PCR. TCRdb reprocessed the multiplex PCR reads via MiXCR and lists one record per CDR3 protein. The sample includes under 350,000 distinct CDR3 sequences, roughly 15% seen only once; the top ten take over 9%. Sequenced input: peripheral blood. Receptors originate from an adult man with Graves' ophthalmopathy.

This clonotype was counted ten times or more. The genes are TRBV5-6 and TRBJ1-2; D gene ambiguous. V lost 2 bases to trimming and J lost 4 bases, with 9 bases between them. The CDR3 consists of 13 residues. The germline V gene has CDR1 SGHDT and CDR2 YYEEEE. The CDR3 DNA is TGTGCCAGCAGCTTAACAGCTCCCTATGGCTACACCTTC. It codes for CASSLTAPYGYTF.

This clonotype was recorded at least ten times. V gene TRBV9 combines with J gene TRBJ2-5, with D perhaps TRBD2 (5 bases). The germline V and J ends were trimmed by 4 bases and 4 bases, with 20 bases remaining between them. Germline V CDR1 and CDR2: SGDLS, YYNGEE. The CDR3 runs to 16 residues. CDR3 nucleotide sequence: TGTGCCAGCAGCCCCCGTGGGCTAGCTTGGGGAGAGACCCAGTACTTC. Its protein is CASSPRGLAWGETQYF.

This clonotype was detected many times. The chain carries TRBV10-3 and TRBJ1-1; weak D call: TRBD1 (5 bases). Germline V lookup: CDR1 ENHRY, CDR2 SYGVKD. This CDR3 comprises 15 residues. Deletions cut 7 bases from V and 3 bases from J, with 18 bases between. In DNA, the CDR3 is TGTGCCATCAATTCCCTATCGGGGGGGGACACTGAAGCTTTCTTT. Protein sequence: CAINSLSGGDTEAFF.

This clonotype has a count of ten or more. V gene TRBV5-1 combines with J gene TRBJ2-2; 7 nucleotides match TRBD1. Germline V CDR1 and CDR2: SGHRS, YFSETQ. CDR3 length: 14 amino acids. V gave up 0 bases and J gave up 6 bases; unmatched junction bases: 2. The CDR3 DNA follows: TGCGCCAGCAGCTTGGATGGACAGGCCGGGGAGCTGTTTTTT. It specifies CASSLDGQAGELFF.

The chain carries TRBV12-3 or TRBV12-4 and TRBJ1-2; no clear D gene. With 3 bases removed from V and 5 bases from J, the gap between germline ends came to 10 bases. The CDR3 is 13 residues long. CDR3 DNA sequence: TGTGCCAGCAGTTTCAATCTTGGGTATGGCTACACCTTC. Translating gives CASSFNLGYGYTF.